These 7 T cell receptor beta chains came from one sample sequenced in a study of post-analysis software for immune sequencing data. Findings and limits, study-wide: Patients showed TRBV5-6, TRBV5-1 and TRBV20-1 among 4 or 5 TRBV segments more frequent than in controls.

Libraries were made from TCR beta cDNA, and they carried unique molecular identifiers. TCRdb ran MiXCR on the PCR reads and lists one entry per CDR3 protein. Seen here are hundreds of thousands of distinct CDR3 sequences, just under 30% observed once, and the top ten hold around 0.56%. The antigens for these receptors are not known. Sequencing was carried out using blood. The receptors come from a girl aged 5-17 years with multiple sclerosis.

CDR3 nucleotide sequence: TGCGCCAGCAGCCGGGGGCAGGCGGTCCAAGAGACCCAGTACTTC. Residues: CASSRGQAVQETQYF. The rearrangement uses TRBV5-1 and TRBJ2-5; D is perhaps TRBD1 or TRBD2 (6 bases each). Trimming stripped 4 bases from V and 1 base from J, with 14 bases between. CDR1 and CDR2 (germline): SGHRS, YFSETQ. This CDR3 spans 15 amino acids. Supplemented by reference TRBV5-1 and TRBJ2-5, the full variable domain reads KAGVTQTPRYLIKTRGQQVTLSCSPISGHRSVSWYQQTPGQGLQFLFEYFSETQRNKGNFPGRFSGRQFSNSRSEMNVSTLELGDSALYLCASSRGQAVQETQYFGPGTRLLVL.

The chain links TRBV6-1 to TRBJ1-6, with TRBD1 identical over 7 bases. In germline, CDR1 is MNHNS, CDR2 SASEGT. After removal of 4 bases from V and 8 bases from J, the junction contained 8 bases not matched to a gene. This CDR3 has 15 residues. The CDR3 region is CASSAPQGGYSPLHF. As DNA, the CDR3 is TGTGCCAGCAGTGCCCCGCAGGGGGGTTATTCACCCCTCCACTTT.

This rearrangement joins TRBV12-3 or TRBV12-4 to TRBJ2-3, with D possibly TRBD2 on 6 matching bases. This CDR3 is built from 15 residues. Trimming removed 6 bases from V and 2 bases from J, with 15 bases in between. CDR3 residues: CASRRRASATDTQYF. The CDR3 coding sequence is TGTGCCAGCAGGAGACGGGCTAGCGCCACAGATACGCAGTATTTT.

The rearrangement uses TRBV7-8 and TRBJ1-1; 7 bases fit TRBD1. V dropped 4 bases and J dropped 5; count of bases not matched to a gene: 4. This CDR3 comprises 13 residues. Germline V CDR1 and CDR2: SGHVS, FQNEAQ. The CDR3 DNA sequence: TGTGCCAGCAGCTACCGACAGGGAACTGAAGCTTTCTTT. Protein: CASSYRQGTEAFF. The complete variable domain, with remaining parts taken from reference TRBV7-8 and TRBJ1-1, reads GAGVSQSPRYKVAKRGQDVALRCDPISGHVSLFWYQQALGQGPEFLTYFQNEAQLDKSGLPSDRFFAERPEGSVSTLKIQRTQQEDSAVYLCASSYRQGTEAFFGQGTRLTVV.

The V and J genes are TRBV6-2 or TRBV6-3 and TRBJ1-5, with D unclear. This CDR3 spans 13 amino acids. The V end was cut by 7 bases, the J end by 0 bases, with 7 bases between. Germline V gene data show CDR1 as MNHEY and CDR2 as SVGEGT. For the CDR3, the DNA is TGTGCCAGCAAAAGGGATAGCAATCAGCCCCAGCATTTT. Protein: CASKRDSNQPQHF.

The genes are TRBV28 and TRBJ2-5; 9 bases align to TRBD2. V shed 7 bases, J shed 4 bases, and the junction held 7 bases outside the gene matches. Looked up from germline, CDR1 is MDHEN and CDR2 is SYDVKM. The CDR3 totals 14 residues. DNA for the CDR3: TGTGCCAGCATCCATTCAGCGGGAGGAGAGACCCAGTACTTC. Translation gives CASIHSAGGETQYF.

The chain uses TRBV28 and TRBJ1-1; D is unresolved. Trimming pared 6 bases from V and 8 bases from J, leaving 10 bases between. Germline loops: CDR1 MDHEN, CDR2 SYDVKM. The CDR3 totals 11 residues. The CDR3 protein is CASRGRPEAFF. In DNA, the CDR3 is TGTGCCAGCAGGGGAAGGCCAGAAGCTTTCTTT. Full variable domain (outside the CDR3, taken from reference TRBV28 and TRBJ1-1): DVKVTQSSRYLVKRTGEKVFLECVQDMDHENMFWYRQDPGLGLRLIYFSYDVKMKEKGDIPEGYSVSREKKERFSLILESASTNQTSMYLCASRGRPEAFFGQGTRLTVV.